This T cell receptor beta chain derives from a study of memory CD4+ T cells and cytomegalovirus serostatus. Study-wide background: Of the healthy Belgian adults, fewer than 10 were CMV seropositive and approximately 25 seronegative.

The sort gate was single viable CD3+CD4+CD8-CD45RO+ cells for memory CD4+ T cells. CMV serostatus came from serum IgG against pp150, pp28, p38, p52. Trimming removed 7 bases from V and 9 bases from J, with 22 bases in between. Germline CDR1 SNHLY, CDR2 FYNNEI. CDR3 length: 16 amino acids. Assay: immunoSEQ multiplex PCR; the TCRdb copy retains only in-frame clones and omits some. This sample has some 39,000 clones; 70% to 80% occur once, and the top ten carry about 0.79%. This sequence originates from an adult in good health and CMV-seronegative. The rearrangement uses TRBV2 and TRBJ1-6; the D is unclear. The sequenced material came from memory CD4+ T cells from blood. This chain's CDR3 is CASIRTTGAKPSPLHF. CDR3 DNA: TGTGCCAGCATCAGAACGACCGGAGCTAAGCCTTCACCCCTCCACTTT.